This TCR beta chain was recovered during a study of cytomegalovirus exposure and HLA in healthy donors. The overall study: A preliminary data release comprised around 85 million unique TCRs obtained from HLA-typed donors. The study, taken as a whole, reports: Sequences of the TCR beta chain were said to predict the HLA-A and HLA-B alleles of most subjects accurately. Many donors shared some public TCRs, even though most TCR sequences were rare. In a later analysis, the majority of CMV-associated beta chains seemingly showed HLA restriction.

CDR1 and CDR2 (germline): LNHDA, SQIVND (reference sequence). Losses at the gene ends were 3 bases for V and 6 bases for J; bases not matched to a gene: 9. This CDR3 comprises 16 residues. About this clone itself: What it recognizes is unknown.

It was with 60 Vbeta and 13 Jbeta primers that the PCR ran. Some clones are missing from TCRdb's copy, which holds only in-frame ones; the method was immunoSEQ multiplex PCR. The sample carries over 150,000 clones, 80% recorded once. This receptor was obtained from a man aged 25-45 years in good health and CMV-seropositive. The chain employs TRBV19 and TRBJ2-1; 9 nucleotides line up with TRBD2. The sequencing input was PBMCs. The CDR3 protein is CASSIGAWRGGNEQFF. The CDR3 DNA reads as TGTGCCAGTAGTATTGGGGCCTGGCGGGGGGGCAATGAGCAGTTCTTC. The full variable domain, rest sourced from reference TRBV19 and TRBJ2-1, is DGGITQSPKYLFRKEGQNVTLSCEQNLNHDAMYWYRQDPGQGLRLIYYSQIVNDFQKGDIAEGYSVSREKKESFPLTVTSAQKNPTAFYLCASSIGAWRGGNEQFFGPGTRLTVL.